Shown below are 31 T cell receptor beta chains from a single sample sequenced in a study of blood T cells in healthy people across ages (dated by TCRdb to the mid-2010s). The library was prepared using 5' RACE. TCRdb names Illumina HiSeq 2500 as the instrument used. A second PCR of roughly 7 to 11 cycles was performed with a sample-barcoded 5' primer and a J-beta primer mix. Using fastp trimming at Q25 and MiXCR clonotype assembly, TCRdb reanalyzed the public sequencing data and kept in-frame beta chains. Rows matching on CDR3 protein sequence are summarized as one entry with the most common DNA and genes. Within this sample are fewer than 950,000 distinct CDR3 sequences, with under 40% of them counted one time only. The ten largest clones capture over 10% of the sample. Specimen: blood. Receptors originate from a man between 18 and 35 years old in good health.

J is TRBJ1-1 and V is TRBV7-9; 10 bases line up with TRBD1. CDR1 is SEHNR, CDR2 FQNEAQ, per germline (reference sequence). With 4 bases clipped from V and 8 bases from J, the junction kept 7 bases outside the gene matches. The CDR3 length is 14 residues. The CDR3 is CASSSGQGNMEAFF. The CDR3 DNA reads as TGTGCCAGCAGCTCGGGACAGGGGAACATGGAAGCTTTCTTT.

A note on this clonotype: Mismatch with germline at one junction end may stem from a read error. The chain uses TRBV7-2 and TRBJ1-2, with D perhaps matching TRBD1 (5 bases). The CDR3 is 14 amino acids. From germline, CDR1 is SGHTA and CDR2 FQGNSA. The DNA of the CDR3 is TGTGCCAGCATCTTGGCACAGGTCAACTGTGGCTACACCTTC. Protein: CASILAQVNCGYTF.

This clonotype appeared a few times. A junction end diverges from the germline sequence, so it may reflect a read error. The V call is TRBV7-2, the J call TRBJ1-2, with TRBD1 matching over 7 bases. In germline, CDR1 is SGHTA, CDR2 FQGNSA. The CDR3 extends over 13 amino acids. This CDR3 reads CANSWGQLTGYTF. In DNA form, the CDR3 reads TGTGCCAACAGCTGGGGACAGCTGACAGGCTACACCTTC. Complete variable domain (other parts from reference TRBV7-2 and TRBJ1-2): GAGVSQSPSNKVTEKGKDVELRCDPISGHTALYWYRQSLGQGLEFLIYFQGNSAPDKSGLPSDRFSAERTGGSVSTLTIQRTQQEDSAVYLCANSWGQLTGYTFGSGTRLTVV.

This clonotype was seen ten or more times. The chain links TRBV5-1 to TRBJ1-2; tentatively, D is TRBD1 (5 bases). The CDR3 has 14 residues. Germline V gene lookup returns CDR1 SGHRS and CDR2 YFSETQ. The V gene lost 0 bases and the J gene lost 8 bases, with 14 bases spanning the gap. The DNA of the CDR3 is TGCGCCAGCAGCTTGGAATCGTCGGGGGACGGCTACACCTTC. It is translated as CASSLESSGDGYTF.

The chain employs TRBV7-2 and TRBJ2-7, with 9 nucleotides matching TRBD1. After removal of 5 bases from V and 1 base from J, the junction contained 12 bases not matched to a gene. The CDR3 is 17 amino acids. Germline loops: CDR1 SGHTA, CDR2 FQGNSA. This CDR3 reads CASSRTGALSTSYEQYF. In DNA form, the CDR3 reads TGTGCCAGCAGCCGGACAGGGGCCCTTTCAACTTCCTACGAGCAGTACTTC.

V is TRBV27 and J is TRBJ2-2; tentatively, D is TRBD2 (5 bases). CDR1 and CDR2 (germline): MNHEY, SMNVEV (reference sequence). The CDR3 runs 12 residues. Deletions cut 4 bases from V and 7 bases from J, with 7 bases between. The CDR3 region is CASSSEDGELFF. The DNA of the CDR3 is TGTGCCAGCAGTTCGGAGGACGGGGAGCTGTTTTTT.

The chain recombines TRBV10-3 with TRBJ2-1; 7 bases fit TRBD1. J lost 8 bases, V lost 2 bases, and 12 bases had no gene match. The germline V gene encodes CDR1 ENHRY and CDR2 SYGVKD. The CDR3 has 16 amino acids. The CDR3 reads CAISEDEGQKNDEQFF. The CDR3 region has the DNA TGTGCCATCAGTGAGGACGAGGGACAGAAAAATGATGAGCAGTTCTTC.

The chain employs TRBV21-1 and TRBJ1-4. TRBV21-1 represents a pseudogene. The CDR3 is 14 amino acids. CDR3 region: CATTAGTIREKLFF. DNA for the CDR3: TGTGCCACCACGGCCGGGACTATTAGGGAAAAACTGTTTTTT.

This clonotype has just a few counts. The chain is built from TRBV4-3 and TRBJ2-1; 7 bases match TRBD2. The trim removed 1 base at V and 6 bases at J, leaving 6 bases unmatched. Germline V CDR1 and CDR2: LGHNA, YSLEER. CDR3 length: 15 amino acids. CDR3 protein: CASSQAGLLGNEQFF. CDR3 nucleotides: TGCGCCAGCAGCCAAGCGGGACTACTAGGCAATGAGCAGTTCTTC.

In regard to this clonotype: A read error may explain this, as a much larger clone is one base away. The chain combines TRBV5-1 with TRBJ2-5; TRBD2 is a possible D gene (7 bases). Trimming removed 0 bases from V and 11 bases from J, with 23 bases in between. The V gene's germline CDR1 is SGHRS and CDR2 YFSETQ. The CDR3 is 16 residues long. Here the CDR3 reads CASSLAVGGASYEQYF. DNA of the CDR3: TGCGCCAGCAGCTTGGCCGTAGGGGGGGCCTCTTATGAGCAGTACTTC.

This clonotype was picked up many times. This chain uses TRBV7-9 with TRBJ2-7; the D gene could be TRBD1 or TRBD2 (5 bases each). The V and J ends lost 8 bases and 2 bases respectively, with 13 bases between them. Germline CDR1 SEHNR, CDR2 FQNEAQ (reference sequence). This CDR3 region has 13 residues. The CDR3 region has the DNA TGTGCCAGCTGCCCAGGGAGTCCCTACGAGCAGTACTTC. It specifies CASCPGSPYEQYF.

This chain joins TRBV7-2 and TRBJ2-7; 9 bases are shared with TRBD1. V gave up 5 bases and J gave up 2 bases; unmatched junction bases: 7. The CDR3 loop spans 15 amino acids. Germline-derived CDR1 and CDR2 are SGHTA and FQGNSA. Here the CDR3 reads CASSPAGQGTYEQYF. In DNA, the CDR3 is TGTGCCAGCAGCCCTGCGGGACAGGGTACCTACGAGCAGTACTTC.

J is TRBJ1-2 and V is TRBV7-9; D not resolved. Germline assignment: CDR1 SEHNR and CDR2 FQNEAQ (reference sequence). V gave up 5 bases and J gave up 4 bases, with 17 bases separating them. This CDR3 is 15 amino acids long. CDR3 sequence (DNA): TGTGCCAGCAGCCCTCGCGCAGCAACGTTCTATGGCTACACCTTC. Residues: CASSPRAATFYGYTF. Full variable domain (remainder filled in from reference TRBV7-9 and TRBJ1-2): DTGVSQNPRHKITKRGQNVTFRCDPISEHNRLYWYRQTLGQGPEFLTYFQNEAQLEKSRLLSDRFSAERPKGSFSTLEIQRTEQGDSAMYLCASSPRAATFYGYTFGSGTRLTVV.

In its sample, this clonotype was seen a few times. The chain combines TRBV10-3 with TRBJ2-3, with 7 positions matching TRBD2. The CDR3 totals 17 residues. V gave up 0 bases and J gave up 2 bases; unmatched junction bases: 8. CDR1 and CDR2 from the germline V gene are ENHRY and SYGVKD. The CDR3 bases are TGTGCCATCAGTGAGTCGAGTGGCGGGGGAACCACAGATACGCAGTATTTT. As protein: CAISESSGGGTTDTQYF.

The CDR3 DNA sequence: TGCAGTGCTAGAGATTTGAGGGGGAACACAGATACGCAGTATTTT. This sequence encodes CSARDLRGNTDTQYF. The V and J genes are TRBV20-1 and TRBJ2-3; a weak D match, TRBD1 (6 bases). Germline CDR1 is DFQATT and CDR2 is SNEGSKA (reference sequence). There are 15 residues in the CDR3. Trimming stripped 0 bases from V and 2 bases from J, with 12 bases between.

In this sample, this clonotype turned up a few times. The chain joins TRBV10-2 to TRBJ2-7; 7 bases match TRBD1. CDR1 is WSHSY, CDR2 SAAADI, per germline. Germline trimming cut 3 bases from V and 7 bases from J; bases unmatched to any gene: 18. The CDR3 runs to 17 residues. CDR3 sequence: CASSDSFRDRTFNEQYF. The CDR3 DNA reads TGCGCCAGCAGTGACTCGTTCCGGGACAGAACCTTCAATGAGCAGTACTTC.

The chain uses TRBV7-8 and TRBJ1-4, with D perhaps TRBD1 (6 bases). Germline V lookup: CDR1 SGHVS, CDR2 FQNEAQ. V was shortened by 3 bases and J by 5 bases, with 16 bases between the two germline ends. CDR3 length: 16 amino acids. The DNA of the CDR3 is TGTGCCAGCAGCTTCTCTGCTACAGGGACAAATGAAAAACTGTTTTTT. This encodes CASSFSATGTNEKLFF.

The gene calls are TRBV5-1 and TRBJ2-7, with 7 positions matching TRBD1. Germline lookup yields CDR1 SGHRS and CDR2 YFSETQ. This CDR3 contains 14 residues. Trimming took 3 bases from V and 5 from J; bases not matched to a gene: 8. This chain's CDR3 is CASSSGQDYDEQYF. The CDR3 coding sequence is TGCGCCAGCAGCTCCGGACAGGATTACGACGAGCAGTACTTC.

This clonotype was recorded a few times. CDR3 DNA: TGCGCCAGCAGCTCCCGGGACAGCAGCTCCTATAATTCACCCCTCCACTTT. Its translation: CASSSRDSSSYNSPLHF. J is TRBJ1-6 and V is TRBV5-1; 7 bases agree with TRBD1. This CDR3 contains 17 residues. Germline V gene lookup returns CDR1 SGHRS and CDR2 YFSETQ. Trimming at V came to 3 bases and at J to 0 bases, leaving 6 bases not matched to a gene.

This clonotype has at least ten counts. This chain joins TRBV3-1 and TRBJ2-5; TRBD1 is a possible D gene (6 bases). The V gene lost 5 bases and the J gene lost 4 bases, with 11 bases spanning the gap. Germline V gives CDR1 LGHDT, CDR2 YNNKEL (reference sequence). The CDR3 covers 13 residues. CDR3 loop: CASSTGYGETQYF. The DNA for the CDR3 is TGTGCCAGCAGCACAGGGTATGGAGAGACCCAGTACTTC.

The chain has TRBV19 and TRBJ1-5; 9 bases line up with TRBD1. CDR1 and CDR2 (germline): LNHDA, SQIVND (reference sequence). This CDR3 is built from 17 residues. With V trimmed by 4 bases and J by 3 bases, 10 bases remained unmatched. For the CDR3, the DNA is TGTGCCAGTAGTAACACAGGGGGCTCTAAGGCCAATCAGCCCCAGCATTTT. Amino acid sequence: CASSNTGGSKANQPQHF.

Here the CDR3 DNA reads TGCGCCAGCAGCTTTTCCCAAAGGGTGAACACTGAAGCTTTCTTT. Translation gives CASSFSQRVNTEAFF. The chain combines TRBV5-1 with TRBJ1-1; no clear D. The V end was cut by 2 bases, the J end by 0 bases, with 11 bases between. CDR3 size: 15 residues. CDR1 is SGHRS and CDR2 is YFSETQ in the germline V gene.

This clonotype was counted only a few times. This chain links TRBV5-1 with TRBJ2-4, with a possible D match to TRBD1 (5 bases). The CDR3 covers 14 residues. Germline V gene sequence: CDR1 SGHRS, CDR2 YFSETQ. Trimming took 4 bases from V and 4 from J, leaving 12 bases between them. This chain's CDR3 is CASSVTVEKNIQYF. The CDR3 DNA reads as TGCGCCAGCAGCGTGACAGTAGAGAAAAACATTCAGTACTTC.

This clonotype was detected only a few times. This chain joins TRBV12-3 or TRBV12-4 and TRBJ2-7; 9 nucleotides align to TRBD1. The ends lost 5 bases at V and 5 bases at J; junction bases unmatched: 1. The length of the CDR3 is 12 residues. The DNA of the CDR3 is TGTGCCAGCAGTACAGGGGGCGACGAGCAGTACTTC. Amino acid sequence: CASSTGGDEQYF.

There are many counts of this clonotype. This chain joins TRBV7-2 and TRBJ2-3; D is perhaps TRBD1 (5 bases). The V end lost 0 bases, the J end lost 2 bases, and 12 bases lay between the germline ends. Germline V gene sequence: CDR1 SGHTA, CDR2 FQGNSA. CDR3 length equals 16 residues. The chain's CDR3 is CASSLARQTLTDTQYF. The CDR3 region has the DNA TGTGCCAGCAGCTTAGCGCGACAGACCCTCACAGATACGCAGTATTTT. Together with reference TRBV7-2 and TRBJ2-3, the CDR3 gives the full variable domain: GAGVSQSPSNKVTEKGKDVELRCDPISGHTALYWYRQSLGQGLEFLIYFQGNSAPDKSGLPSDRFSAERTGGSVSTLTIQRTQQEDSAVYLCASSLARQTLTDTQYFGPGTRLTVL.

Many counts were recorded for this clonotype. The chain employs TRBV12-3 or TRBV12-4 and TRBJ1-2, with D perhaps TRBD1 (5 bases). Trimming took off 5 bases at V and 7 bases at J, with 20 bases between the two ends. This CDR3 contains 15 residues. In nucleotides, the CDR3 is TGTGCCAGCAGTCAGTCTTTCCGGGGCGCGACTGGCTACACCTTC. Translating gives CASSQSFRGATGYTF.

This clonotype occurred a few times. The CDR3 DNA sequence: TGCGCCAGCAGCTTGTCGCCGGGACTAGCGGGGCGGGAGACCCAGTACTTC. As protein: CASSLSPGLAGRETQYF. The chain uses TRBV5-1 and TRBJ2-5, with TRBD2 identical over 13 bases. J gave up 5 bases and V 1 base, and 8 bases lay outside the gene matches. This CDR3 has 17 amino acids. Germline loops: CDR1 SGHRS, CDR2 YFSETQ.

This sequence joins TRBV6-5 and TRBJ2-5; 9 bases are shared with TRBD2. Germline CDR1 MNHEY, CDR2 SVGAGI. The CDR3 contains 15 residues. V shed 5 bases, J shed 1 base, and the junction held 5 bases outside the gene matches. The CDR3 sequence: CASSPLTSGQETQYF. The CDR3 DNA reads as TGTGCCAGCAGTCCGCTGACTAGCGGCCAAGAGACCCAGTACTTC.

A few counts support this clonotype. The V and J genes are TRBV11-1 and TRBJ2-5, with D possibly TRBD2 on 6 matching bases. The CDR3 contains 15 residues. V was cut by 5 bases and J by 2 bases, with 15 bases left in between. CDR1 and CDR2 from the germline V gene are SGHAT and FQDESV (reference sequence). CDR3 region: CASSRRTNWQETQYF. In DNA, the CDR3 is TGTGCCAGCAGCCGACGGACTAACTGGCAAGAGACCCAGTACTTC.

In its sample, this clonotype was seen a few times. The chain uses TRBV7-9 and TRBJ1-1, with D maybe TRBD1 (6 bases). V gave up 4 bases and J gave up 0 bases, with 12 bases separating them. Germline CDR1 is SEHNR and CDR2 is FQNEAQ (reference sequence). The CDR3 runs 15 residues. CDR3 region: CASSWDTRMNTEAFF. The CDR3 DNA is TGTGCCAGCAGCTGGGACACGAGGATGAACACTGAAGCTTTCTTT.

This clonotype has at least ten counts. Relative to the germline gene, one junction end is altered; a read error may explain this. J is TRBJ2-5 and V is TRBV5-1; maybe TRBD2 (5 bases). This CDR3 contains 14 residues. Per the germline V gene, CDR1 is SGHRS and CDR2 is YFSETQ. CDR3 nucleotide sequence: TGTGCCAGCAGCTTGGTGGGAGACCAAGAGACCCAGTACTTC. Its protein is CASSLVGDQETQYF.